Following are 20 T cell receptor beta chains from one sample sequenced in a study of neoadjuvant nivolumab and ipilimumab in lung cancer. The repertoire was sequenced with immunoSEQ multiplex PCR; TCRdb's copy has only in-frame clones and lacks some. The repertoire holds several thousand clones, with over 75% as singletons. Material: tumor tissue, obtained after neoadjuvant nivolumab, alone or with ipilimumab, at or shortly before surgery. These receptors originate from an adult with non-small cell lung cancer.

CDR3 nucleotides: TGTGCCAGCAGCAGGGGGCATGGCTACACCTTC. Translation: CASSRGHGYTF. This chain uses TRBV25-1 with TRBJ1-2, with 8 bases fitting TRBD1. Germline CDR1 and CDR2: MGHDK and SYGVNS. The CDR3 is made up of 11 amino acids. The junction had 0 bases not matched to a gene; V was cut back by 6 bases and J by 6 bases.

The chain carries TRBV10-3 and TRBJ2-2; unclear D gene. The CDR3 spans 16 residues. Germline V gene data show CDR1 as ENHRY and CDR2 as SYGVKD. The V end was cut by 0 bases, the J end by 0 bases, with 8 bases between. In nucleotides, the CDR3 is TGTGCCATCAGTGAGTCTATTAGCTCGAACACCGGGGAGCTGTTTTTT. It codes for CAISESISSNTGELFF.

The gene calls are TRBV4-2 and TRBJ2-2; 8 bases agree with TRBD2. Germline V gene sequence: CDR1 LGHNA, CDR2 YNFKEQ. Trimming cost V 1 base and J 4 bases; bases outside gene matches: 8. The CDR3 length is 17 residues. The CDR3 spells CASSQGTSLERTGELFF. The CDR3 DNA reads as TGTGCCAGCAGCCAAGGGACTAGCCTCGAGCGCACCGGGGAGCTGTTTTTT.

This sequence joins TRBV6-5 and TRBJ2-3; TRBD1 is a possible D gene (7 bases). The length of the CDR3 is 13 residues. Trimming shortened V by 8 bases and J by 7 bases, and 16 bases separated the two germline ends. From germline, CDR1 is MNHEY and CDR2 SVGAGI. This chain's CDR3 is CASGRGARYTQYF. The CDR3 DNA is TGTGCCAGCGGCAGGGGGGCCCGATATACGCAGTATTTT.

The J gene is TRBJ2-7, the V gene TRBV11-2; D might be TRBD2 (6 bases). Germline CDR1 reads SGHAT; CDR2 reads FQNNGV. V was shortened by 0 bases and J by 6 bases, with 9 bases between the two germline ends. The CDR3 consists of 13 residues. The CDR3 DNA sequence: TGTGCCAGCAGCTTAGATCGGGGGTTCGAGCAGTACTTC. Protein: CASSLDRGFEQYF. Full variable domain (missing parts from reference TRBV11-2 and TRBJ2-7): EAGVAQSPRYKIIEKRQSVAFWCNPISGHATLYWYQQILGQGPKLLIQFQNNGVVDDSQLPKDRFSAERLKGVDSTLKIQPAKLEDSAVYLCASSLDRGFEQYFGPGTRLTVT.

The V gene is TRBV7-3, the J gene TRBJ1-2, with TRBD1 matching over 10 bases. This CDR3 contains 15 residues. From germline, CDR1 is SGHTA and CDR2 FQGTGA. With V trimmed by 5 bases and J by 5 bases, 8 bases remained unmatched. This chain's CDR3 is CASSLGQGDLYGYTF. In DNA form, the CDR3 reads TGTGCCAGCAGCCTTGGACAGGGGGACCTATATGGCTACACCTTC. Using reference TRBV7-3 and TRBJ1-2 for the parts outside the CDR3, the full variable domain is GAGVSQTPSNKVTEKGKYVELRCDPISGHTALYWYRQSLGQGPEFLIYFQGTGAADDSGLPNDRFFAVRPEGSVSTLKIQRTERGDSAVYLCASSLGQGDLYGYTFGSGTRLTVV.

In this sample, this clone turned up a few times. This CDR3 reads CATSSPYNLGEQFF. CDR3 in DNA: TGTGCCACCAGCAGCCCTTACAATTTGGGTGAGCAGTTCTTC. This chain links TRBV15 with TRBJ2-1, with D unclear. This CDR3 has 14 amino acids. Germline lookup yields CDR1 LNHNV and CDR2 YYDKDF (reference sequence). V lost 3 bases to trimming and J lost 9 bases, with 15 bases between them.

The chain carries TRBV27 and TRBJ1-2; 7 bases align to TRBD1. The CDR3 has 15 residues. CDR1 MNHEY and CDR2 SMNVEV come from the germline V gene (reference sequence). V lost 2 bases and J lost 7; bases outside the gene matches: 10. The CDR3 sequence: CASSLRPTGVFGYTF. The CDR3, as DNA: TGTGCCAGCAGTTTACGTCCAACAGGGGTATTTGGCTACACCTTC.

The chain recombines TRBV18 with TRBJ2-3; 14 positions agree with TRBD2. V dropped 3 bases and J dropped 3; count of bases not matched to a gene: 14. Germline CDR1 KGHSH, CDR2 LQKENI. The CDR3 length is 20 residues. CDR3 residues: CASSPLPSTSGGARTDTQYF. CDR3 bases: TGTGCCAGCTCACCTCTCCCTTCGACTAGCGGGGGGGCCAGGACAGATACGCAGTATTTT.

V and J are TRBV2 and TRBJ2-7, with no clear D. Germline V gene lookup returns CDR1 SNHLY and CDR2 FYNNEI. The CDR3 has 13 residues. The germline V and J ends were trimmed by 6 bases and 3 bases, with 12 bases remaining between them. The CDR3 sequence is CASRSDSYYEQYF. CDR3 coding DNA: TGTGCCAGCAGGTCGGATTCCTACTACGAGCAGTACTTC. The full variable domain, rest sourced from reference TRBV2 and TRBJ2-7, is EPEVTQTPSHQVTQMGQEVILRCVPISNHLYFYWYRQILGQKVEFLVSFYNNEISEKSEIFDDQFSVERPDGSNFTLKIRSTKLEDSAMYFCASRSDSYYEQYFGPGTRLTVT.

V and J are TRBV7-9 and TRBJ1-1; D gene uncertain. Looked up from germline, CDR1 is SEHNR and CDR2 is FQNEAQ (reference sequence). This CDR3 region has 12 residues. V shed 3 bases and J shed 3 bases, with 5 bases lying between them. The CDR3 loop reads CASSFEYTEAFF. The CDR3 DNA reads TGTGCCAGCAGCTTTGAGTACACTGAAGCTTTCTTT.

The rearrangement uses TRBV9 and TRBJ2-7; unclear D gene. V was pared by 0 bases and J by 2 bases, with 9 bases between. This CDR3 comprises 14 residues. CDR1 is SGDLS and CDR2 is YYNGEE in the germline V gene. The CDR3 coding sequence is TGTGCCAGCAGCGTAGTTGCTCTCCCCTACGAGCAGTACTTC. This gives the protein CASSVVALPYEQYF.

This chain uses TRBV29-1 with TRBJ2-7; D not resolved. CDR1 and CDR2 (germline): SQVTM, ANQGSEA. This CDR3 is built from 12 residues. V lost 4 bases and J lost 2, with 9 bases in between. The CDR3 loop is CSVVYSPYEQYF. The CDR3 nucleotides are TGCAGCGTTGTGTACTCGCCCTACGAGCAGTACTTC.

This chain links TRBV6-6 with TRBJ1-2; D remains ambiguous. Trimming pared 2 bases from V and 6 bases from J, leaving 13 bases between. CDR1 MNHNY and CDR2 SVGAGI come from the germline V gene (reference sequence). The length of the CDR3 is 14 residues. CDR3 in amino acids: CASSYTTGRDGYTF. The CDR3 DNA reads TGTGCCAGCAGTTACACAACTGGACGCGATGGCTACACCTTC.

The chain links TRBV2 to TRBJ1-2; D is uncertain. V gave up 8 bases and J gave up 1 base, with 14 bases separating them. Germline CDR1 and CDR2: SNHLY and FYNNEI. CDR3 length equals 14 residues. The CDR3 region is CASQRAEINYGYTF. CDR3 nucleotide sequence: TGTGCCAGCCAAAGGGCTGAGATTAACTATGGCTACACCTTC.

The chain joins TRBV7-9 to TRBJ1-2, with D perhaps matching TRBD1 (6 bases). This CDR3 spans 13 amino acids. Trimming cost V 10 bases and J 6 bases, with 18 bases left between them. Germline V CDR1 and CDR2: SEHNR, FQNEAQ (reference sequence). Here the CDR3 reads CAIGFWGHNGYTF. The CDR3 bases are TGTGCCATTGGCTTTTGGGGGCATAATGGCTACACCTTC.

This chain joins TRBV5-4 and TRBJ2-5; TRBD2 agrees at 7 bases. The CDR3 runs 15 residues. The junction had 4 bases not matched to a gene; V was cut back by 0 bases and J by 2 bases. Germline CDR1 SGHNT, CDR2 YYREEE (reference sequence). The CDR3 spells CASSLGGTIQETQYF. CDR3 nucleotides: TGTGCCAGCAGCTTGGGCGGGACTATTCAAGAGACCCAGTACTTC.

The V and J genes are TRBV5-5 and TRBJ2-7; weak D call: TRBD2 (5 bases). The germline gives CDR1 SGHKS, CDR2 YYEKEE (reference sequence). V lost 3 bases, J lost 5 bases, and 12 bases lay in between. The CDR3 is 13 residues long. This CDR3 reads CASSSGSYNEQYF. In DNA, the CDR3 is TGTGCCAGCAGCTCGGGGAGCTATAACGAGCAGTACTTC.

This chain uses TRBV7-4 with TRBJ2-7; D ambiguous. V was pared by 2 bases and J by 3 bases, with 14 bases between. The CDR3 is 15 residues long. Germline V gene data show CDR1 as SGHVT and CDR2 as SQSDAQ. The CDR3, as DNA: TGTGCCAGCAGCTTAAGGCCAAGTGTCGTCTACGAGCAGTACTTC. This encodes CASSLRPSVVYEQYF.

This clone has only one observation. The V and J genes are TRBV30 and TRBJ2-7; 14 bases map to TRBD2. The CDR3 length is 17 residues. From germline, CDR1 is GTSNPN and CDR2 SVGIG (reference sequence). V trimming: 2 bases; J trimming: 7 bases; junction bases outside the gene matches: 13. The CDR3 region is CAWSSPGTSGRYWEQYF. CDR3 bases: TGTGCCTGGAGTTCCCCCGGGACTAGCGGGAGATATTGGGAGCAGTACTTC.